This T cell receptor (beta chain) was documented in a study of cytomegalovirus exposure and HLA in healthy donors. On this clone: Its matching antigen is unknown.

CDR1 and CDR2 from the germline V gene are LNHDA and SQIVND (reference sequence). The V and J ends lost 5 bases and 9 bases, in that order; junction bases with no gene match: 14. This CDR3 region has 16 residues. Study observations and caveats: Beyond CMV serostatus, there was no information to go on about immune exposure. In a later analysis, specific HLA alleles were associated with 15,000 to 20,000 TCR beta sequences at a 0.05 false discovery rate. Among the most significant clusters, several appeared linked to common viral pathogens in a later analysis.

The donors gave bone marrow, and they were healthy. The PCR had 60 Vbeta and 13 Jbeta primers. Measured with immunoSEQ multiplex PCR; TCRdb has only the in-frame clones, and not every one. In the table there are 180,000 or so clones, 76% of which are singletons. Sequenced input: PBMCs. This clonotype was obtained from a female donor in good health and CMV-seronegative. This rearrangement joins TRBV19 to TRBJ2-1, with TRBD2 matching over 9 bases. CDR3 DNA sequence: TGTGCCAGTAGTGAAGGCGGGGGGGCCCTTTTCCGTGAGCAGTTCTTC. Amino acids: CASSEGGGALFREQFF.